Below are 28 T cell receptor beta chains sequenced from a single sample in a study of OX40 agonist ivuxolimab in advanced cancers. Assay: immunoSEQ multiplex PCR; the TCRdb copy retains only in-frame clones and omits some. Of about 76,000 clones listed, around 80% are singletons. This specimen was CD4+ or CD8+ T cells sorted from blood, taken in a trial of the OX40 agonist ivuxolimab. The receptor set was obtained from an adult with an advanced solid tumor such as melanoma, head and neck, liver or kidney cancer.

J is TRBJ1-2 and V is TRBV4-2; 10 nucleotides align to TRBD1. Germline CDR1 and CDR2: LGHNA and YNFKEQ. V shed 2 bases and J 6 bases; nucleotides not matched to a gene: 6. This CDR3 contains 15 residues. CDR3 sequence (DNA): TGTGCCAGCAGCCAAAACCGGGGACAGGGGAATGGCTACACCTTC. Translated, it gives CASSQNRGQGNGYTF.

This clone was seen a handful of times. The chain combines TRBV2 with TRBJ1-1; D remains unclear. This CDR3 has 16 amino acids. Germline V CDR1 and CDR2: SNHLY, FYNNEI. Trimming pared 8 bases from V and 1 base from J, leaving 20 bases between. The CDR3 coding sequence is TGTGCCAGCCGGTGGGAGGAGGGAGCACCGAACACTGAAGCTTTCTTT. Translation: CASRWEEGAPNTEAFF.

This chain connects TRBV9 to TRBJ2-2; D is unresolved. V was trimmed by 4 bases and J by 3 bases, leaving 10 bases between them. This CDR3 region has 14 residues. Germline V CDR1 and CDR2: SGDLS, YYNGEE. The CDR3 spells CASSPVGHTGELFF. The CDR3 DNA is TGTGCCAGCAGCCCAGTTGGGCACACCGGGGAGCTGTTTTTT.

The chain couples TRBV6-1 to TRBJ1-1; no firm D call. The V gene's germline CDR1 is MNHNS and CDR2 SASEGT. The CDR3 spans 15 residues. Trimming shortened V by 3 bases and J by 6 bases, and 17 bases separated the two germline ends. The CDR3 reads CASSETQTLRAEAFF. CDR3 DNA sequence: TGTGCCAGCAGTGAGACTCAAACCCTCCGCGCTGAAGCTTTCTTT.

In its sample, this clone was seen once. The CDR3 DNA is TGTGCCAGCAGTTTATGGGGTACCGGGGAGCTGTTTTTT. It yields the protein CASSLWGTGELFF. V and J are TRBV28 and TRBJ2-2, with D unresolved. CDR1 MDHEN and CDR2 SYDVKM come from the germline V gene. This CDR3 is 13 amino acids long. Trimming removed 0 bases at V and 5 bases at J, with 4 bases between.

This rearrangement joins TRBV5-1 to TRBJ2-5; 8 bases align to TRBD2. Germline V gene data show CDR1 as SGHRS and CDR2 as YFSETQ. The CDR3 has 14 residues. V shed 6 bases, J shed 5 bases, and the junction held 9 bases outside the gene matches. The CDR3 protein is CASTGLAPWETQYF. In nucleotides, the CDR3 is TGCGCCAGCACAGGACTAGCCCCTTGGGAGACCCAGTACTTC.

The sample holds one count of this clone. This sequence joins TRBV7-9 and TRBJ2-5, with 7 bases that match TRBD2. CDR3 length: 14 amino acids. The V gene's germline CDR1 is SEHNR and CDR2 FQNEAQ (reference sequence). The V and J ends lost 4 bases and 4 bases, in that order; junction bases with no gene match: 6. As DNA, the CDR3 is TGTGCCAGCAGCTCCTTAAGCGGGGTAGAGACCCAGTACTTC. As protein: CASSSLSGVETQYF.

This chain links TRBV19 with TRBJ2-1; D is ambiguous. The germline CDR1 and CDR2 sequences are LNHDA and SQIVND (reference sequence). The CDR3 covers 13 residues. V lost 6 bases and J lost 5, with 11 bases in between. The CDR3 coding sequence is TGTGCCAGTAGGGGTCTGTGGGACAATGAGCAGTTCTTC. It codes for CASRGLWDNEQFF.

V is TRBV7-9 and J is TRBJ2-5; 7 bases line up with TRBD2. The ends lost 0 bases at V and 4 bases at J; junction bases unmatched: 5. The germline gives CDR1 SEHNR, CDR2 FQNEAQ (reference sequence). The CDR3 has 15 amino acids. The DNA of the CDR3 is TGTGCCAGCAGCTTAGCAGGCGGGGGTGGAGAGACCCAGTACTTC. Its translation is CASSLAGGGGETQYF.

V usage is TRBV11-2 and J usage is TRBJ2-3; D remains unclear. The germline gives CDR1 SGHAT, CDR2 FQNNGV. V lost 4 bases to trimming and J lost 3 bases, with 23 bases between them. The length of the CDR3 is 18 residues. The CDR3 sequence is CASSSKFQYLFHTDTQYF. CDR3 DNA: TGTGCCAGCAGCTCTAAGTTTCAGTACCTTTTCCATACAGATACGCAGTATTTT.

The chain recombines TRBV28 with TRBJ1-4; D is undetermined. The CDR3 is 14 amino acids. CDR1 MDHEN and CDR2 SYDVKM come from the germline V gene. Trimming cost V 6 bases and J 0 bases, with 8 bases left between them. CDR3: CASRFVATNEKLFF. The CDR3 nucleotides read TGTGCCAGCAGATTTGTTGCAACTAATGAAAAACTGTTTTTT.

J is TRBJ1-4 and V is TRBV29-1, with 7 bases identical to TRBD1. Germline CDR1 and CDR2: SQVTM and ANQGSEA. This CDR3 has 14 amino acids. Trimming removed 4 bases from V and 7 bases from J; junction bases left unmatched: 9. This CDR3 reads CSVVLGGAVEKLFF. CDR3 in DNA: TGCAGCGTTGTATTAGGGGGCGCAGTTGAAAAACTGTTTTTT.

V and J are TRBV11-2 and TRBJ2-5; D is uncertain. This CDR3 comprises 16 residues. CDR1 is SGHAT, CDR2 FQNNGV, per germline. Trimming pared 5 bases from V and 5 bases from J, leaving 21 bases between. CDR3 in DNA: TGTGCCAGCAGCCGCGCGCTACCAACGCGCCCGGAGACCCAGTACTTC. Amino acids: CASSRALPTRPETQYF.

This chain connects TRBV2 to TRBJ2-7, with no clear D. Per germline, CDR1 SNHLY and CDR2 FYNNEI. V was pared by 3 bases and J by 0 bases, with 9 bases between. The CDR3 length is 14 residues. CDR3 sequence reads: CASSDRPSSYEQYF. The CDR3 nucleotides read TGTGCCAGCAGTGACCGGCCGAGCTCCTACGAGCAGTACTTC. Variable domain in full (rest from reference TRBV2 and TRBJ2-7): EPEVTQTPSHQVTQMGQEVILRCVPISNHLYFYWYRQILGQKVEFLVSFYNNEISEKSEIFDDQFSVERPDGSNFTLKIRSTKLEDSAMYFCASSDRPSSYEQYFGPGTRLTVT.

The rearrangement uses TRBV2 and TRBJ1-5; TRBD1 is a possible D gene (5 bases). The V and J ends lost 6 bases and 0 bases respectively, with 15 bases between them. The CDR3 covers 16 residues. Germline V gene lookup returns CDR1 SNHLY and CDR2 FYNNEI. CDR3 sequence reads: CASRRWGMLSNQPQHF. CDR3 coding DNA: TGTGCCAGCAGGAGGTGGGGCATGCTTAGCAATCAGCCCCAGCATTTT.

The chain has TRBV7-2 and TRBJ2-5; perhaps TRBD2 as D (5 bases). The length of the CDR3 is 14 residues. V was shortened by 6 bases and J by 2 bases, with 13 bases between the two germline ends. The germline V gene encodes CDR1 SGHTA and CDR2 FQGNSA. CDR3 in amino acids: CASSIGWTQETQYF. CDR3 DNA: TGTGCCAGCAGTATAGGGTGGACTCAAGAGACCCAGTACTTC.

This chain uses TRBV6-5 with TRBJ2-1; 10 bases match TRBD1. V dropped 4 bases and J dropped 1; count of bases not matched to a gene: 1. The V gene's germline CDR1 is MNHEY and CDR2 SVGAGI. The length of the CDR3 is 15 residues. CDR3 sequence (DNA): TGTGCCAGCAGTTCGGGACAGGGGTCCTACAATGAGCAGTTCTTC. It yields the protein CASSSGQGSYNEQFF.

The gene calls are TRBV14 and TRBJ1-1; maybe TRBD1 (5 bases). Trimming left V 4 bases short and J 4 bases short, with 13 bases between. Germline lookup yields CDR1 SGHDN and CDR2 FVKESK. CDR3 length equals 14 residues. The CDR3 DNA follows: TGTGCCAGCAGCCCAACCTTGGGGGTCACTGAAGCTTTCTTT. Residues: CASSPTLGVTEAFF. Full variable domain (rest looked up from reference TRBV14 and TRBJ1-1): EAGVTQFPSHSVIEKGQTVTLRCDPISGHDNLYWYRRVMGKEIKFLLHFVKESKQDESGMPNNRFLAERTGGTYSTLKVQPAELEDSGVYFCASSPTLGVTEAFFGQGTRLTVV.

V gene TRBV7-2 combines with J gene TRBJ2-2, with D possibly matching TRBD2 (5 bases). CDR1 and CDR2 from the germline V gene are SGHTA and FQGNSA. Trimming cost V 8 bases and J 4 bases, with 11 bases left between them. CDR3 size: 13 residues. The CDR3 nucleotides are TGTGCCAGCGCGAGGGCGGGCACCGGGGAGCTGTTTTTT. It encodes CASARAGTGELFF.

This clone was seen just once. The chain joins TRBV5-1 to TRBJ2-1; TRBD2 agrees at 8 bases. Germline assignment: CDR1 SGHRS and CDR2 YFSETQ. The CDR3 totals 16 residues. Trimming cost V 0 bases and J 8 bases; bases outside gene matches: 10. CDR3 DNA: TGCGCCAGCAGCTTGGAGGCGCGGGGGGCAGGTGATGAGCAGTTCTTC. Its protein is CASSLEARGAGDEQFF.

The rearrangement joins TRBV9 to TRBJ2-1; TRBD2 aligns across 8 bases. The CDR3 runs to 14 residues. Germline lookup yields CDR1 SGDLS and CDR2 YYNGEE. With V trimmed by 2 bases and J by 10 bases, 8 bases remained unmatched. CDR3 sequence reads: CASSVGLAGGEQFF. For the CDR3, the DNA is TGTGCCAGCAGCGTCGGACTAGCCGGGGGCGAGCAGTTCTTC.

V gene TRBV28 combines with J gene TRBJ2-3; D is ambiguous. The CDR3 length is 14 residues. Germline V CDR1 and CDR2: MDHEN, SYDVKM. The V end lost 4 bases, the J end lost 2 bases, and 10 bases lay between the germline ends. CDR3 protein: CASSSTIVTDTQYF. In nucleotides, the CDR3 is TGTGCCAGCAGTTCGACAATAGTCACAGATACGCAGTATTTT.

The CDR3 spells CASSSTGTGGTTNEKLFF. The DNA of the CDR3 is TGTGCCAGCAGTAGTACCGGGACAGGGGGTACAACTAATGAAAAACTGTTTTTT. The chain joins TRBV28 to TRBJ1-4; TRBD1 agrees at 11 bases. V dropped 5 bases and J dropped 0; count of bases not matched to a gene: 8. Germline CDR1 and CDR2: MDHEN and SYDVKM. The CDR3 extends over 18 amino acids.

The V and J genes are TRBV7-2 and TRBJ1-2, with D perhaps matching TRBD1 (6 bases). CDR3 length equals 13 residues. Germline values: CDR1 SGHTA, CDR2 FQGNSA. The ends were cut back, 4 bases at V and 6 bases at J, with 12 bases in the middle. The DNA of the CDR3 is TGTGCCAGCAGCTCTCGGACAGCGCATGGCTACACCTTC. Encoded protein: CASSSRTAHGYTF.

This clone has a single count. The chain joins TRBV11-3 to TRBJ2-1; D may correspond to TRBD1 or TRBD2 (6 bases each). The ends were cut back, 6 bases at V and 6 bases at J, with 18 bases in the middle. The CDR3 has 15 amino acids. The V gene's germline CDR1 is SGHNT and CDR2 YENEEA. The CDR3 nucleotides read TGTGCCAGCAGTCTTTACGGAGAGGGGGGCAATGAGCAGTTCTTC. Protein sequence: CASSLYGEGGNEQFF.

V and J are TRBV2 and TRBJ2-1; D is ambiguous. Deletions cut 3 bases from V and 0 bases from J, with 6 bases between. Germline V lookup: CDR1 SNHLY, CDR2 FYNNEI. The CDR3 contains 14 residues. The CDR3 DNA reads TGTGCCAGCAGTGAGGAAAGCTCCTACAATGAGCAGTTCTTC. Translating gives CASSEESSYNEQFF.

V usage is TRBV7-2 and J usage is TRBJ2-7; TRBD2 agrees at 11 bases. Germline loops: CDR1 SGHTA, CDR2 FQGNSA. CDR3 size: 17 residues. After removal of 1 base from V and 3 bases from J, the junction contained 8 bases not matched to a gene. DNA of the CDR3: TGTGCCAGCAGCTTAGGCTCTAGCGGGGGGATTTTCTACGAGCAGTACTTC. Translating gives CASSLGSSGGIFYEQYF. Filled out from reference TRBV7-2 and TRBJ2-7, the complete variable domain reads GAGVSQSPSNKVTEKGKDVELRCDPISGHTALYWYRQSLGQGLEFLIYFQGNSAPDKSGLPSDRFSAERTGGSVSTLTIQRTQQEDSAVYLCASSLGSSGGIFYEQYFGPGTRLTVT.

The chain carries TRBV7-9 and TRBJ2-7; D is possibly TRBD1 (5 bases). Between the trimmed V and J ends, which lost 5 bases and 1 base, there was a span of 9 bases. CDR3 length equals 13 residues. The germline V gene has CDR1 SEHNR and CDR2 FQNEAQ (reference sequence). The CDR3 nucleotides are TGTGCCAGCAGCGTCACAGGTTCCTACGAGCAGTACTTC. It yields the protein CASSVTGSYEQYF.